These T cell receptor beta chains were read from a single sample in a study of blood T cell repertoires in COVID-19. Measured with immunoSEQ multiplex PCR; TCRdb has only the in-frame clones, and not every one. The sample includes tens of thousands of clones, roughly 76% of them seen just once. Sequencing was done on a sample of peripheral blood. The receptors come from a woman in her fifties or sixties with acute or convalescent COVID-19. CDR3s include the opening cysteine and the closing phenylalanine or tryptophan. D genes are given only for firm matches. A clone size is listed for some rows: how often the clone was seen (once, few, many), or a class if it is expanded.

j_call d_call v_call clone_size cdr3_nt cdr3_aa
TRBJ2-1 TRBD1 TRBV10-3 - TGTGCCATCAGTGAAGGACAGGGGGCCTACAATGAGCAGTTCTTC CAISEGQGAYNEQFF
TRBJ2-3 TRBD2 TRBV2 - TGTGCCAGCAGTGAAAAGGCTAGCGGGAGAGGAACAGATACGCAGTATTTT CASSEKASGRGTDTQYF
TRBJ1-5 TRBD1 TRBV6-6 - TGTGCCAGCAGCCCACAGGGGCTGACCAATCAGCCCCAGCATTTT CASSPQGLTNQPQHF
TRBJ1-2 - TRBV7-8 - TGTGCCAGCAGCTTAATAAATGCACAGGGAGGGTATGGCTACACCTTC CASSLINAQGGYGYTF
TRBJ1-1 TRBD1 TRBV9 - TGTGCCAGCAGCCAAACACAGGGGGCGGGCACTGAAGCTTTCTTT CASSQTQGAGTEAFF
TRBJ1-1 - TRBV21-1 - TGTGCCAGCAGCAAACTGCAGGGGACGGGATGTGGTTACACTGAAGCTTTCTTT CASSKLQGTGCGYTEAFF
TRBJ2-5 - TRBV24-1 - TGTGCCACCAGTGATTTGTTTGGGGGGAAAGAGACCCAGTACTTC CATSDLFGGKETQYF
TRBJ2-3 - TRBV7-8 - TGTGCCAGCAGCTTAGCGTCGGACTTCGCGTATACGCAGTATTTT CASSLASDFAYTQYF
TRBJ1-2 - TRBV24-1 - TGTGCCACCAGTGAGGGCGTATCCGGCTACACCTTC CATSEGVSGYTF
TRBJ2-1 TRBD2 TRBV27 - TGTGCCAGCAGTTTGCCGGGACTAGCGGGGGTTTACAATGAGCAGTTCTTC CASSLPGLAGVYNEQFF
TRBJ2-2 TRBD1 TRBV30 - TGTGCCTGGGCTACCCAGGGGGCAGTGACCGGGGAGCTGTTTTTT CAWATQGAVTGELFF
TRBJ1-6 - TRBV2 - TGTGCCAGCAGTGGGCAGGCGAATTCACCCCTCCACTTT CASSGQANSPLHF
TRBJ1-5 - TRBV5-1 once TGCGCCAGCAGCACGGGTATGGAGAATCAGCCCCAGCATTTT CASSTGMENQPQHF
TRBJ1-5 - TRBV2 once TGTGCCAGCAGTGGAGATACGGTCAATCAGCCCCAGCATTTT CASSGDTVNQPQHF
TRBJ1-1 - TRBV28 - TGTGCCAGCAGTTTAGTACAAAACACTGAAGCTTTCTTT CASSLVQNTEAFF
TRBJ1-2 TRBD1 TRBV5-1 - TGCGCCAGCAGCGGAAAGACAGGGGGTGCAGCTAACTATGGCTACACCTTC CASSGKTGGAANYGYTF
TRBJ2-2 TRBD2 TRBV10-1 - TGCGCCAGCAGTGAAGCGGGGGCAGGCACCGGGGAGCTGTTTTTT CASSEAGAGTGELFF
TRBJ2-5 - TRBV24-1 - TGTGCCACCAGCAACTTCGAGACCCAGTACTTC CATSNFETQYF
TRBJ2-3 - TRBV19 once TGTGCCAGCAGTGGTAGCCGGGTTTCCTTCACAGATACGCAGTATTTT CASSGSRVSFTDTQYF
TRBJ2-7 TRBD1 TRBV19 few TGTGCCAGTAGTAACAGGGGGCAATACGAGCAGTACTTC CASSNRGQYEQYF
TRBJ2-7 - TRBV16 - TGTGCCAGCAGCCAATCCCGGGGGGCCGAGCAGTACTTC CASSQSRGAEQYF
TRBJ2-1 - TRBV3-1/TRBV3-2 - TGTGCCAGCACCACCGCGGGCGGGATCCAAGCGAATGAGCAGTTCTTC CASTTAGGIQANEQFF
TRBJ1-2 - TRBV19 - TGTGCCAGTAGTATAACTGCCGCTGTAGGCTACACCTTC CASSITAAVGYTF
TRBJ1-5 - TRBV25-1 - TGTGCCAACCGGGGGATGAAAGGCAATAGCAATCAGCCCCAGCATTTT CANRGMKGNSNQPQHF
TRBJ2-5 - TRBV5-1 - TGCGCCAGCAGCTTCTCGGGGAACCAAGAGACCCAGTACTTC CASSFSGNQETQYF
TRBJ1-1 - TRBV7-9 - TGTGCCAGCATCCTATCATCCGTCCCGAACACTGAAGCTTTCTTT CASILSSVPNTEAFF
TRBJ2-1 - TRBV7-9 - TGTGCCAGCAGCCTATCCCGCCTAGCCGCTGAGCAGTTCTTC CASSLSRLAAEQFF
TRBJ1-2 - TRBV5-4 - TGTGCCAGCAGCCCGGACAGCCGTTCCTTTAACTATGGCTACACCTTC CASSPDSRSFNYGYTF
TRBJ1-6 TRBD1 TRBV4-2 - TGTGCCAGCAGCCAGTCTTTCGGGCAGGGGGCTGTTTCACCCCTCCACTTT CASSQSFGQGAVSPLHF
TRBJ2-6 TRBD1 TRBV3-1/TRBV3-2 - TGTGCCAGCAGCCAAGGACAGGGGGTCTCTGGGGCCAACGTCCTGACTTTC CASSQGQGVSGANVLTF
TRBJ1-4 - TRBV7-9 - TGTGCCAGCAGCGAGGGACATGGGAATGAAAAACTGTTTTTT CASSEGHGNEKLFF
TRBJ1-6 - TRBV5-4 - TGTGCCAGCAGCTTGGCCCCGGAGGTCAATTCACCCCTCCACTTT CASSLAPEVNSPLHF
TRBJ2-3 TRBD2 TRBV4-1 - TGCGCCAGCTGGGGGAGACTAGCGGGAGCCCCAGATACGCAGTATTTT CASWGRLAGAPDTQYF
TRBJ2-3 - TRBV27 - TGTGCCAGCAGTTTAATCCCCTTGGATACGCAGTATTTT CASSLIPLDTQYF
TRBJ1-1 - TRBV5-4 - TGTGCCAGCAGCTCCACAGGGCTCACTGAAGCTTTCTTT CASSSTGLTEAFF